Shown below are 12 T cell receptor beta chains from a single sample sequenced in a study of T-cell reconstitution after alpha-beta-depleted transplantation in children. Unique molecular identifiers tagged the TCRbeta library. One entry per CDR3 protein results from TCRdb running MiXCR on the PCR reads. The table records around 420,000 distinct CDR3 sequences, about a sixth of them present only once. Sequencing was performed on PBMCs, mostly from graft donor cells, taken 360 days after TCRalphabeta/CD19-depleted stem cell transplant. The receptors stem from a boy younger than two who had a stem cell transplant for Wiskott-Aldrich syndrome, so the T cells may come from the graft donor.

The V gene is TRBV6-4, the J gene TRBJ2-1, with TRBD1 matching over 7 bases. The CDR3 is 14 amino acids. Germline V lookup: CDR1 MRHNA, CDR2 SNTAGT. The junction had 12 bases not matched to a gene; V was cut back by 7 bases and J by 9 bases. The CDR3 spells CASTPETGSGEQFF. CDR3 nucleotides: TGTGCCAGCACGCCGGAGACAGGGAGCGGTGAGCAGTTCTTC.

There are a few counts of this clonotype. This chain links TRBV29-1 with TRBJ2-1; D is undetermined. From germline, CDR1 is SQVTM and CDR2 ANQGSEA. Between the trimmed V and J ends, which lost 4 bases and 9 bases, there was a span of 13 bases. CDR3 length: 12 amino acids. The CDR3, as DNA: TGCAGCGTTGGGTCGGACCTCAGTGAGCAGTTCTTC. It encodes CSVGSDLSEQFF.

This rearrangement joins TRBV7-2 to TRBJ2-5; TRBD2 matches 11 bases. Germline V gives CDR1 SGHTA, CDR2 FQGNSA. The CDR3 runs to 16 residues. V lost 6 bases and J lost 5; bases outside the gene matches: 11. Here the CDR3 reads CASSLRTSGSWETQYF. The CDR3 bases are TGTGCCAGCAGTTTAAGAACTAGCGGGAGCTGGGAGACCCAGTACTTC.

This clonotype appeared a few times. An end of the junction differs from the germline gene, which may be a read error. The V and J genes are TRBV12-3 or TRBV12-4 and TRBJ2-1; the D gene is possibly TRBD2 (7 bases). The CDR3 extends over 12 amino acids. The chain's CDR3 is CASSLKGGGCLF. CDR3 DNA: TGTGCCAGCAGTTTGAAGGGGGGGGGGTGTCTCTTC.

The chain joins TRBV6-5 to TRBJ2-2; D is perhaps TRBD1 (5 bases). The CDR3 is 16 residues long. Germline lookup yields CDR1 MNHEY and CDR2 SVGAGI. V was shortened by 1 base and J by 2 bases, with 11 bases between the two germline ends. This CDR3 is CASSYFPGHNTGELFF. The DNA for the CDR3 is TGTGCCAGCAGTTACTTCCCCGGACATAACACCGGGGAGCTGTTTTTT.

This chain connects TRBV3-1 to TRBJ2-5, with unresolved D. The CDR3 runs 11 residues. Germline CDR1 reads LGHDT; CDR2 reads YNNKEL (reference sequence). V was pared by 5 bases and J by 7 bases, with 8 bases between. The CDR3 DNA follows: TGTGCCAGCAGCAACGAAGGGACCCAGTACTTC. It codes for CASSNEGTQYF.

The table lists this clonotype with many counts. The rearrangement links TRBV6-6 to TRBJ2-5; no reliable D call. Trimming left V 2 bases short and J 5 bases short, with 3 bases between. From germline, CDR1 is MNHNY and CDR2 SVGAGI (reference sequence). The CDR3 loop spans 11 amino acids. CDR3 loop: CASSYRETQYF. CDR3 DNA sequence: TGTGCCAGCAGTTACCGGGAGACCCAGTACTTC.

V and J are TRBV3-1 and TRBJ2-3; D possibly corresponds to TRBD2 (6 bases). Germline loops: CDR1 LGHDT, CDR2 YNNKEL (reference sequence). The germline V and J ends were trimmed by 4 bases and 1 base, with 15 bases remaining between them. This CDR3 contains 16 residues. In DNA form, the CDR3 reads TGTGCCAGCAGCCCTGGGCAGACTAGGGGCACAGATACGCAGTATTTT. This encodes CASSPGQTRGTDTQYF.

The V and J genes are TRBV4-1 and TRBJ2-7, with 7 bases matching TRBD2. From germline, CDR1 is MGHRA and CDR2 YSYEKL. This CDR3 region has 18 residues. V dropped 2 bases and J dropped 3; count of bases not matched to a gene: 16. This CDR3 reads CASSQRSPGEGLYYEQYF. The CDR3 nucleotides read TGCGCCAGCAGCCAAAGAAGTCCTGGGGAGGGTCTCTACTACGAGCAGTACTTC.

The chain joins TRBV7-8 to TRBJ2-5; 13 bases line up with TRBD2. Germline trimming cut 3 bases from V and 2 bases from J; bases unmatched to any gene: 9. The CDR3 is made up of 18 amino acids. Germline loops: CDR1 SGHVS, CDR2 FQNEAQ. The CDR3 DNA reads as TGTGCCAGCAGCTTGCGGCGACTAGCGGGAGGATTACAAGAGACCCAGTACTTC. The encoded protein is CASSLRRLAGGLQETQYF. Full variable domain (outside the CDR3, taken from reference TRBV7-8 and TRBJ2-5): GAGVSQSPRYKVAKRGQDVALRCDPISGHVSLFWYQQALGQGPEFLTYFQNEAQLDKSGLPSDRFFAERPEGSVSTLKIQRTQQEDSAVYLCASSLRRLAGGLQETQYFGPGTRLLVL.

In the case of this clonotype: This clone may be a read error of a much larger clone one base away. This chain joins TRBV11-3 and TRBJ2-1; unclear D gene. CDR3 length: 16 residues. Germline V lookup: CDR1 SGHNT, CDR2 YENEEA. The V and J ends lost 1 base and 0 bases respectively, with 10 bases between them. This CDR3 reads CASSLGTLSSYNEQFF. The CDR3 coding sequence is TGTGCCAGCAGCTTAGGGACCCTGAGCTCCTACAATGAGCAGTTCTTC.

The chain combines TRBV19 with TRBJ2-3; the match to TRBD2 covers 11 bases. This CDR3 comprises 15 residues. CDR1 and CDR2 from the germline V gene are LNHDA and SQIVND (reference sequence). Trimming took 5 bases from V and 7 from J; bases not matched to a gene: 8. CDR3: CASSSEGLAVNTQYF. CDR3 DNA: TGTGCCAGTAGTTCCGAGGGACTAGCGGTAAATACGCAGTATTTT.